One TCR beta chain is described in this entry. In the original workflow: Reference gene primers were amplified, and this amplification served to estimate nucleated cell counts. Sequencing was performed with immunoSEQ multiplex PCR; in TCRdb, only in-frame clones are kept and a portion is missing. That table gives V, J and clone size, and the DNA gave D and trimming. This sample has 70,000 to 95,000 clones; approximately 86% occur once, and the top ten carry roughly 4.8%. The germline gives CDR1 LGHNA, CDR2 YSLEER. This CDR3 is 20 amino acids long. Trimming removed 1 base from V and 3 bases from J; junction bases left unmatched: 14. This sample was taken from a study of blood T cell repertoires in COVID-19. Overall study: T cells, B-cell-depleted T cells, or PBMCs provided the cDNA or gDNA that served as material.

The sample taken for sequencing was peripheral blood. The chain links TRBV4-3 to TRBJ2-4, with 11 bases matching TRBD2. The sequence came from an elderly woman with acute or convalescent COVID-19. CDR3 coding DNA: TGCGCCAGCAGCCAAGGCCGCGTGGTAGCGGGGGGGCTCAGCAAAAACATTCAGTACTTC. Translated: CASSQGRVVAGGLSKNIQYF.